This record concerns one T cell receptor (beta chain) sequence. This clone showed up just once. Its antigen remains undetermined. No base qualities exist here, and no much larger clone lies one base off it. The sample comes from a study of blood T cell repertoires in COVID-19 (dated by TCRdb to 2018 to 2020). Study-wide context: Samples from collaborators originated in the United States, Italy and Spain and spanned both the acute and convalescent phases of COVID-19. The sample metadata nearly always contained a de-identified subject ID, COVID-19 status, age in years and sex. Samples were obtained from the ongoing ImmuneRACE study (first 160 participants) and from some 1,200 subjects provided by 6 global collaborators. A freely available public database, intended as a resource for researchers studying the immune response to SARS-CoV-2, is where the repertoires were released. The dataset comprised deeply sampled blood TCRbeta repertoires from subjects exposed to, actively infected with, or recovered from COVID-19. The material from the prospective study consisted of cDNA or gDNA derived from T cells, B-cell-depleted T cells, or PBMCs. Where available, HLA class I and class II types were obtained from metadata supplied by the sample provider rather than from assay-based typing. The paper's findings and limits, for the study overall: The quantity of clinical and demographic metadata differed by source and by participant and was supplied without curation.

CDR1 and CDR2 (LGHNA, YSLEER) derive from the germline V gene. The CDR3 numbers 17 residues from cysteine through phenylalanine. The DNA shown is the 51-base CDR3, in frame from base 1. Unmatched junction bases come to 7, with V trimmed by 2 bases and J by 1 base. TCRbeta CDR3 regions were amplified from genomic DNA using the immunoSEQ Assay, a bias-controlled multiplex PCR. Under the source paper's analysis protocol: The number of nucleated cells in each sample was estimated by amplification of reference gene primers within the assay. To quantify the absolute abundance of each unique TCRbeta CDR3 rearrangement, sequence reads were collapsed and filtered. For each sample, productive Simpson clonality was calculated by taking the square root of Simpson's diversity index across productive rearrangements. Not all clones reach the TCRdb copy of this immuneACCESS table, which keeps in-frame sequences only. Checked studies attribute under half of the gap to unresolved V genes and leave the rest unexplained. Clone size and the V and J calls come from that table; the DNA yielded D and trimming. The table for this sample lists over 150,000 clones; 87% of them were counted only once. The ten largest account for approximately 2.1% of the sample.

Enrolling through a virtual design, the prospective study's participants ranged in age from roughly 18 to 90 years and lived across 24 United States geographic areas. To assign participants to cohorts, the prospective study relied on clinical history that participants themselves reported in a screening survey and a study questionnaire. ImmuneRACE Cohort 3 recovered participants were defined by two consecutive negative NP/OP PCR tests, healthcare professional clearance, or symptom resolution. Each participant in the prospective study had whole blood, serum and a nasopharyngeal or oropharyngeal swab collected by mobile phlebotomists. Participants in the prospective study had the option to provide additional blood draws and questionnaires over a roughly 2-month period. Before DNA extraction, blood samples from the prospective study were shipped at room temperature or frozen.

The rearranged segments are TRBV4-3 and TRBJ1-2, with 10 junctional bases fitting TRBD1. The sequenced material came from PBMCs or T cells enriched from blood (not recorded which). The sequence was collected from a woman in her twenties or thirties who had recovered from COVID-19. The CDR3 region has the sequence CASSQTVDRGHNYGYTF. In nucleotide form, the sequence is TGCGCCAGCAGCCAAACAGTAGACAGGGGGCATAACTATGGCTACACCTTC.